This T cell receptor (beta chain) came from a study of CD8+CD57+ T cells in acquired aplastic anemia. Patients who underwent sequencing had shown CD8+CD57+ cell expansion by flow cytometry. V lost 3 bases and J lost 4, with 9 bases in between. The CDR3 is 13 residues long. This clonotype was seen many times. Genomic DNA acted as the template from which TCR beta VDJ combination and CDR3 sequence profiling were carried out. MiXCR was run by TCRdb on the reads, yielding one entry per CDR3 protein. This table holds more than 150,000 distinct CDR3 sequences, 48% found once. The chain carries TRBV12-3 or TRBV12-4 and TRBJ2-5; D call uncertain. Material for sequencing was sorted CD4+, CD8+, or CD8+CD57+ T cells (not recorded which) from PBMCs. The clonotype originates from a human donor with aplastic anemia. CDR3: CASSLDRVETQYF. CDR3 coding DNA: TGTGCCAGCAGTTTGGACCGGGTAGAGACCCAGTACTTC.